One sample yielded the 9 T cell receptor beta chains listed below, sequenced in a study of T cell repertoires in cytomegalovirus infection. TCRdb passed the reads through MiXCR, listing each CDR3 protein once. Of roughly 280,000 distinct CDR3 sequences listed, 12% to 15% are singletons. Input material: PBMCs. The receptors stem from a human donor in good health (CMV status not recorded). Some clones in this sample may be carry-over from other donors' samples.

This clonotype was counted at least ten times. The V call is TRBV7-6, the J call TRBJ2-5; 7 bases line up with TRBD2. Germline assignment: CDR1 SGHVS and CDR2 FNYEAQ. The ends lost 2 bases at V and 4 bases at J; junction bases unmatched: 7. This CDR3 has 15 amino acids. CDR3 sequence: CASSLSGGRGETQYF. The CDR3 DNA follows: TGTGCCAGCAGCTTATCGGGAGGCCGGGGAGAGACCCAGTACTTC.

This clonotype showed up many times. The chain couples TRBV7-9 to TRBJ1-1, with a possible D match to TRBD1 (5 bases). V lost 5 bases and J 1 base, leaving 17 bases between the germline ends. The germline V gene has CDR1 SEHNR and CDR2 FQNEAQ (reference sequence). This CDR3 region has 16 residues. The CDR3 loop reads CASSPTQRQKNTEAFF. The CDR3 region has the DNA TGTGCCAGCAGCCCTACGCAAAGACAGAAGAACACTGAAGCTTTCTTT.

The chain carries TRBV20-1 and TRBJ1-1; no reliable D call. The germline gives CDR1 DFQATT, CDR2 SNEGSKA (reference sequence). This CDR3 is built from 16 residues. The V and J ends lost 0 bases and 4 bases respectively, with 18 bases between them. CDR3 in amino acids: CSARDAIEMGSTEAFF. The CDR3 DNA follows: TGCAGTGCTAGAGATGCGATAGAGATGGGAAGCACTGAAGCTTTCTTT.

In its sample, this clonotype was seen many times. The chain uses TRBV7-6 and TRBJ1-5; possible D gene TRBD1, 6 bases. The V and J ends lost 5 bases and 2 bases respectively, with 22 bases between them. The CDR3 consists of 18 residues. Germline V lookup: CDR1 SGHVS, CDR2 FNYEAQ. The DNA for the CDR3 is TGTGCCAGCAGCCCAAGCATAGGGGGGAGGAAGGGCAATCAGCCCCAGCATTTT. This encodes CASSPSIGGRKGNQPQHF.

This rearrangement joins TRBV20-1 to TRBJ2-7; 13 bases match TRBD2. The CDR3 has 20 residues. V lost 0 bases and J lost 3; bases outside the gene matches: 17. Per the germline V gene, CDR1 is DFQATT and CDR2 is SNEGSKA (reference sequence). The chain's CDR3 is CSARESRGTFGLAGDYEQYF. In DNA form, the CDR3 reads TGCAGTGCTAGAGAATCTCGAGGGACTTTCGGACTAGCGGGAGACTACGAGCAGTACTTC.

Many counts were recorded for this clonotype. The chain couples TRBV12-3 or TRBV12-4 to TRBJ1-2; D is uncertain. The length of the CDR3 is 13 residues. Trimming stripped 1 base from V and 4 bases from J, with 7 bases between. CDR3 sequence: CASSLGQFYGYTF. The DNA for the CDR3 is TGTGCCAGCAGTTTAGGGCAGTTCTATGGCTACACCTTC.

This clonotype turned up a few times. The genes are TRBV20-1 and TRBJ1-2; D is unclear. Trimming left V 3 bases short and J 2 bases short, with 19 bases between. CDR1 and CDR2 from the germline V gene are DFQATT and SNEGSKA (reference sequence). CDR3 size: 16 residues. Here the CDR3 reads CSASNPKPGGNYGYTF. The DNA of the CDR3 is TGCAGTGCTAGCAATCCTAAGCCCGGAGGCAACTATGGCTACACCTTC.

The V gene is TRBV12-3 or TRBV12-4, the J gene TRBJ2-1, with TRBD2 matching 10 bases. The CDR3 contains 16 residues. Trimming removed 6 bases from V and 4 bases from J; junction bases left unmatched: 9. In DNA, the CDR3 is TGTGCCAGCAGCCAAAAACTAGCGGGGCTATACAATGAGCAGTTCTTC. Translation: CASSQKLAGLYNEQFF.

Ten or more counts support this clonotype. J is TRBJ2-7 and V is TRBV29-1, with D tentatively TRBD1 or TRBD2 (5 bases each). The germline V gene encodes CDR1 SQVTM and CDR2 ANQGSEA. Trimming shortened V by 0 bases and J by 6 bases, and 12 bases separated the two germline ends. The CDR3 totals 13 residues. The CDR3 DNA reads TGCAGCGTTGAAGATAGGCAAGGGACCGAGCAGTACTTC. Its translation is CSVEDRQGTEQYF.